This TCR beta chain was identified in a study of blood T cell repertoires in COVID-19. Turning to the study itself: Acute and convalescent COVID-19 samples came from the United States, Italy and Spain.

In the source study's methods: Amplifying reference gene primers gave estimates of nucleated cell counts. This table comes from immunoSEQ multiplex PCR, and its TCRdb copy is limited to in-frame clones, with some not included. For V, J and clone size, that table is used; D and trimming come from the DNA. The table records around 260,000 clones, 83% of them present only once. V lost 4 bases to trimming and J lost 7 bases; unmatched junction nucleotides: 10. The V gene's germline CDR1 is SGHRS and CDR2 YFSETQ. The CDR3 totals 15 residues. As to this clone: Other DNA sequences of this sample code for an identical CDR3.

This clonotype was sampled from a woman aged 45-65 years who had recovered from COVID-19. Sequencing input: peripheral blood. The chain uses TRBV5-1 and TRBJ2-2; 7 bases fit TRBD2. This CDR3 is CASSREAGLDGELFF. CDR3 sequence (DNA): TGCGCCAGCAGCCGGGAGGCGGGATTGGACGGGGAGCTGTTTTTT.